This T cell receptor (beta chain) appears in the sequencing data of a study of early T cells in non-severe SARS-CoV-2 infection. Trimming left V 3 bases short and J 2 bases short, with 5 bases between. The CDR3 is made up of 13 amino acids. Germline V gene sequence: CDR1 SGHTA, CDR2 FQGNSA. TCRdb reprocessed the 5' RACE reads via MiXCR and lists one record per CDR3 protein. The data show 25,000 to 35,000 distinct CDR3 sequences, around 4.6% seen once. This clonotype came up many times. The source is an adult who was a healthcare worker with PCR-confirmed SARS-CoV-2 infection or an uninfected control (not recorded which). Source material: whole blood. The gene calls are TRBV7-2 and TRBJ1-5, with D hard to call. CDR3 amino acids: CASSLPGNQPQHF. CDR3 DNA sequence: TGTGCCAGCAGCTTGCCAGGCAATCAGCCCCAGCATTTT.